Below, 9 T cell receptor beta chains from the same sample are listed, as sequenced in a study of T-cell memory formation after mild COVID-19. TCRdb reprocessed the 5' RACE reads via MiXCR and lists one record per CDR3 protein. The data hold 300,000 to 400,000 distinct CDR3 sequences, with 25% to 30% observed a single time. Sequencing was performed on PBMCs or a T cell subset sorted from them (not recorded which). The receptors were sampled from an adult woman who had mild COVID-19 (a few samples of this study predate the infection). Cell type and time point are not known.

This clonotype has just a few counts. The chain carries TRBV15 and TRBJ2-3; the match to TRBD2 covers 9 bases. Germline V gives CDR1 LNHNV, CDR2 YYDKDF (reference sequence). This CDR3 is built from 18 residues. Germline trimming cut 0 bases from V and 0 bases from J; bases unmatched to any gene: 7. This CDR3 is CATSRDLTSGSSTDTQYF. The CDR3, as DNA: TGTGCCACCAGCAGAGATCTGACTAGCGGTTCTAGCACAGATACGCAGTATTTT.

The chain joins TRBV7-2 to TRBJ2-5; D may be TRBD1 (7 bases). CDR3 length: 15 amino acids. The V gene lost 8 bases and the J gene lost 5 bases, with 21 bases spanning the gap. Per the germline V gene, CDR1 is SGHTA and CDR2 is FQGNSA. The CDR3 reads CASGRRGRVPETQYF. The CDR3 bases are TGTGCCAGCGGGAGGAGGGGGCGCGTCCCGGAGACCCAGTACTTC. Drawing the rest from reference TRBV7-2 and TRBJ2-5, the complete variable domain is GAGVSQSPSNKVTEKGKDVELRCDPISGHTALYWYRQSLGQGLEFLIYFQGNSAPDKSGLPSDRFSAERTGGSVSTLTIQRTQQEDSAVYLCASGRRGRVPETQYFGPGTRLLVL.

This clonotype was recorded a few times. V usage is TRBV24-1 and J usage is TRBJ2-7; the match to TRBD1 covers 7 bases. CDR1 is KGHDR and CDR2 is SFDVKD in the germline V gene. The CDR3 contains 14 residues. V shed 4 bases, J shed 2 bases, and the junction held 4 bases outside the gene matches. CDR3: CATSDSGTAYEQYF. DNA for the CDR3: TGTGCCACCAGTGACTCCGGGACAGCCTACGAGCAGTACTTC.

This clonotype occurred once. V and J are TRBV4-1 and TRBJ2-1; 7 nucleotides match TRBD1. The CDR3 consists of 13 residues. The ends lost 1 base at V and 8 bases at J; junction bases unmatched: 2. CDR1 is MGHRA and CDR2 is YSYEKL in the germline V gene. Here the CDR3 DNA reads TGCGCCAGCAGCCAAGGACAGGGCCATGAGCAGTTCTTC. Protein: CASSQGQGHEQFF.

The V call is TRBV5-1, the J call TRBJ2-1, with a possible D match to TRBD2 (6 bases). This CDR3 has 16 amino acids. Germline loops: CDR1 SGHRS, CDR2 YFSETQ. Between the trimmed V and J ends, which lost 4 bases and 6 bases, there was a span of 20 bases. CDR3 coding DNA: TGCGCCAGCAGCCAAACGACTCGCGGGGTTATCAATGAGCAGTTCTTC. The encoded protein is CASSQTTRGVINEQFF.

This clonotype was picked up a small number of times. The chain joins TRBV4-2 to TRBJ2-1, with D tentatively TRBD2 (5 bases). V was trimmed by 0 bases and J by 6 bases, leaving 15 bases between them. The CDR3 is 16 amino acids. Per the germline V gene, CDR1 is LGHNA and CDR2 is YNFKEQ. The CDR3 DNA is TGTGCCAGCAGCCAAGATTGGCTAGTAGGAGGCAATGAGCAGTTCTTC. It translates to CASSQDWLVGGNEQFF.

This clonotype was observed a few times. The CDR3 nucleotides are TGTGCCAGCAGCACTATGGGACAGGCCTACGAGCAGTACTTC. Its translation is CASSTMGQAYEQYF. The chain joins TRBV7-2 to TRBJ2-7; 8 nucleotides agree with TRBD1. Germline V gives CDR1 SGHTA, CDR2 FQGNSA. Trimming took 5 bases from V and 2 from J; bases not matched to a gene: 5. This CDR3 has 14 amino acids.

This clonotype was counted between two and nine times. V usage is TRBV9 and J usage is TRBJ1-2, with D uncertain. The germline gives CDR1 SGDLS, CDR2 YYNGEE. The CDR3 contains 16 residues. V was clipped by 3 bases and J by 8 bases, with 23 bases between them. The DNA of the CDR3 is TGTGCCAGCAGCGAGCAGCCCCGGTGGCCGACGGGGGGCTACACCTTC. Translated, it gives CASSEQPRWPTGGYTF.

This clonotype appeared a few times. V usage is TRBV6-6 and J usage is TRBJ2-7; D may correspond to TRBD1 or TRBD2 (5 bases each). The CDR3 is made up of 14 amino acids. Trimming stripped 2 bases from V and 2 bases from J, with 10 bases between. CDR1 is MNHNY, CDR2 SVGAGI, per germline (reference sequence). The CDR3 DNA follows: TGTGCCAGCAGTTACGATCCGGGGCCCTACGAGCAGTACTTC. Translating gives CASSYDPGPYEQYF.